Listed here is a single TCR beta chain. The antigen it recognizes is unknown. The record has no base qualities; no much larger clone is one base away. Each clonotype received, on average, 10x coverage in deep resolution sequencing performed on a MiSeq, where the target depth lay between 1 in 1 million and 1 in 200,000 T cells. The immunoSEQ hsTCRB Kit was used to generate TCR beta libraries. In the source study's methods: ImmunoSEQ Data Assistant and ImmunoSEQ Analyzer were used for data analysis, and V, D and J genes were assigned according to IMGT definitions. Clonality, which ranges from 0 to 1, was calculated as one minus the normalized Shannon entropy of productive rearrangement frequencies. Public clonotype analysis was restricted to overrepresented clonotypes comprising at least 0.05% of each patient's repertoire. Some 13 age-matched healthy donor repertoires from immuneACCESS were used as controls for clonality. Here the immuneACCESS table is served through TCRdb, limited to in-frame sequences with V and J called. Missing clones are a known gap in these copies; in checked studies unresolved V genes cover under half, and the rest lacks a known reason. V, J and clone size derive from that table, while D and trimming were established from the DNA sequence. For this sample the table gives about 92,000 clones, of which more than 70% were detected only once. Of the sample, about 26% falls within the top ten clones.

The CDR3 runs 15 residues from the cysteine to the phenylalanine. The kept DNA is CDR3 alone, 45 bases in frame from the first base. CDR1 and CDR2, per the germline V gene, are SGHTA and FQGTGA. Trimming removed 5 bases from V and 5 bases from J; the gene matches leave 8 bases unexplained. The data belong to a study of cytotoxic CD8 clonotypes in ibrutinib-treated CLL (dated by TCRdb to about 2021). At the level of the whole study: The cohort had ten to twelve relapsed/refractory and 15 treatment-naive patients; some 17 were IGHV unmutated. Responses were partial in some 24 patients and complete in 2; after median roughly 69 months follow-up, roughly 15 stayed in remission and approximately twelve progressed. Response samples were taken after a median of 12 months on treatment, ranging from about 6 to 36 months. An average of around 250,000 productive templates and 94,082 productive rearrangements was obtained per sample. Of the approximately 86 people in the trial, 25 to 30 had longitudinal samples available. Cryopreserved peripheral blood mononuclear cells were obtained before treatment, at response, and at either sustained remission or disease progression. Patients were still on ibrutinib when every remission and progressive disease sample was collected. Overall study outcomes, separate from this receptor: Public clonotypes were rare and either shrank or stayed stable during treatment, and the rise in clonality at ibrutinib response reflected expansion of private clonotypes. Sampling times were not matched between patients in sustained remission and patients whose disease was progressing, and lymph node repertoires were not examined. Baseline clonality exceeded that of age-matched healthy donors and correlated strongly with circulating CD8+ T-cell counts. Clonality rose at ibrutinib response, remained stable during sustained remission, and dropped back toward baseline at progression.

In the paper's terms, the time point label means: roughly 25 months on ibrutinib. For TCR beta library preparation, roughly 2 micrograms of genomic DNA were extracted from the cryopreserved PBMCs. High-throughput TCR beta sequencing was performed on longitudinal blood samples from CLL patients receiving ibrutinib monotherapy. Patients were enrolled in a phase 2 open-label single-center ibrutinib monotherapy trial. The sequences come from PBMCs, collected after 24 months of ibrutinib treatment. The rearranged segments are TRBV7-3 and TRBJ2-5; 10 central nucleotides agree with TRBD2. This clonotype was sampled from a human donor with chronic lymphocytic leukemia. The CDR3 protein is CASSRAGLALETQYF. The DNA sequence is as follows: TGTGCCAGCAGCAGAGCGGGACTAGCGCTGGAGACCCAGTACTTC.